This TCR beta chain was identified in a study of blood T cell repertoires in COVID-19. Turning to the study itself: Acute and convalescent COVID-19 samples came from the United States, Italy and Spain.

Some clones are missing from TCRdb's copy, which holds only in-frame ones; the method was immunoSEQ multiplex PCR. The sample holds 140,000 or so clones, just under 90% seen once. The clonotype was recovered from a woman older than 75 with acute or convalescent COVID-19. The sequenced sample consisted of peripheral blood.

In DNA, the CDR3 is TGTGCCAGCAGCCAAGTAAGACCCCAAAGGGGGGAGACCCAGTACTTC. Translating it yields CASSQVRPQRGETQYF. The chain carries TRBV3-1 (or the pseudogene TRBV3-2) and TRBJ2-5; tentative D call: TRBD1 (6 bases). The CDR3 totals 16 residues. The V gene's germline CDR1 is LGHDT and CDR2 YNNKEL (reference sequence). Trimming left V 1 base short and J 5 bases short, with 17 bases between.